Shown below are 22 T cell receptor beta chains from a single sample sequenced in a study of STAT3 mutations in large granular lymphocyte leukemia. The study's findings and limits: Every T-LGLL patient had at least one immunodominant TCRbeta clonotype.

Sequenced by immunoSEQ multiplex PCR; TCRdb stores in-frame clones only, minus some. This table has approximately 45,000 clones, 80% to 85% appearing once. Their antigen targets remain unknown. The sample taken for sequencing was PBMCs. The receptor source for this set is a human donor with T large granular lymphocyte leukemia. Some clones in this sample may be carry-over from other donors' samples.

The CDR3 spells CASTEGLGQPQHF. CDR3 bases: TGTGCCAGCACTGAGGGGTTGGGTCAGCCCCAGCATTTT. V usage is TRBV28 and J usage is TRBJ1-5; tentatively, D is TRBD1 (5 bases). Trimming shortened V by 7 bases and J by 6 bases, and 13 bases separated the two germline ends. In germline, CDR1 is MDHEN, CDR2 SYDVKM. The CDR3 has 13 amino acids. Using reference TRBV28 and TRBJ1-5 for the parts outside the CDR3, the full variable domain is DVKVTQSSRYLVKRTGEKVFLECVQDMDHENMFWYRQDPGLGLRLIYFSYDVKMKEKGDIPEGYSVSREKKERFSLILESASTNQTSMYLCASTEGLGQPQHFGDGTRLSIL.

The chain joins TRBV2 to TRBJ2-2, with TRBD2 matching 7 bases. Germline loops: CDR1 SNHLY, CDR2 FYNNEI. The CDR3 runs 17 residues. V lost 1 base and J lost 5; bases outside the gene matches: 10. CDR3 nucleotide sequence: TGTGCCAGCAGTGAAGGGTGGGGTCAGGGAGGGACCGGGGAGCTGTTTTTT. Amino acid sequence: CASSEGWGQGGTGELFF. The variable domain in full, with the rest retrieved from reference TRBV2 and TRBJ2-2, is EPEVTQTPSHQVTQMGQEVILRCVPISNHLYFYWYRQILGQKVEFLVSFYNNEISEKSEIFDDQFSVERPDGSNFTLKIRSTKLEDSAMYFCASSEGWGQGGTGELFFGEGSRLTVL.

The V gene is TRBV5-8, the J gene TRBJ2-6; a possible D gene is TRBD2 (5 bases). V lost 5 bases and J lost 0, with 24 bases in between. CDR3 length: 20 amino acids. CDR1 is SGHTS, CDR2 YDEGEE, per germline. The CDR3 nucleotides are TGTGCCAGCAGTTATTTTTCCTCGGGGTACCCTTTCTCTGGGGCCAACGTCCTGACTTTC. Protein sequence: CASSYFSSGYPFSGANVLTF.

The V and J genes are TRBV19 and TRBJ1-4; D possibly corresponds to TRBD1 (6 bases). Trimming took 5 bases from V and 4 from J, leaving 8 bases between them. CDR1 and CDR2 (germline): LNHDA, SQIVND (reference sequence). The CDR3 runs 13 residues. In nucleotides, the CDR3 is TGTGCCAGTAGTCCGGACAGTAATGAAAAACTGTTTTTT. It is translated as CASSPDSNEKLFF.

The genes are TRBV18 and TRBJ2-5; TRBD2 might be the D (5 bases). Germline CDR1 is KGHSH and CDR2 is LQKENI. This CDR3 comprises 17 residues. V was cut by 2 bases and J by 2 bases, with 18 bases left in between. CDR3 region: CASSPRPGGTPQETQYF. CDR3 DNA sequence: TGTGCCAGCTCACCAAGGCCAGGAGGTACCCCTCAAGAGACCCAGTACTTC.

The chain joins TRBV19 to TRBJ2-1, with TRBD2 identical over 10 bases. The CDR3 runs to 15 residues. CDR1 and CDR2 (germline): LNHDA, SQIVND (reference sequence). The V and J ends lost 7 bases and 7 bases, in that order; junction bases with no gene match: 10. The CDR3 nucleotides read TGTGCCAGTACCTCCTCAAGCGGGGGGGCGAATGAGCAGTTCTTC. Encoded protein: CASTSSSGGANEQFF.

CDR3 DNA sequence: TGTGCCAGCAGCCAAGATTATGCAGCGGGGGAGAACACCGGGGAGCTGTTTTTT. Encoded protein: CASSQDYAAGENTGELFF. The rearrangement joins TRBV4-2 to TRBJ2-2, with 8 bases that match TRBD2. Germline assignment: CDR1 LGHNA and CDR2 YNFKEQ. The CDR3 runs 18 residues. Losses at the gene ends were 0 bases for V and 1 base for J; bases not matched to a gene: 7.

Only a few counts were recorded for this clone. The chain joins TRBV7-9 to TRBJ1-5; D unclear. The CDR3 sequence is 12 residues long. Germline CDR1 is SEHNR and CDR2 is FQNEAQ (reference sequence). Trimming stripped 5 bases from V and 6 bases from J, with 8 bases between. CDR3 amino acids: CASSLLSQPQHF. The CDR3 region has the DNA TGTGCCAGCAGCCTTCTTAGTCAGCCCCAGCATTTT.

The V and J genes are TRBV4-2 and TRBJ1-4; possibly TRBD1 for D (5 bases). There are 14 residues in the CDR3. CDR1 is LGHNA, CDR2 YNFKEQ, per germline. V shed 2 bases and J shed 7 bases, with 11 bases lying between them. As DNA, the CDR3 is TGTGCCAGCAGCCAAACCGGGGGTGGTGAAAAACTGTTTTTT. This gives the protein CASSQTGGGEKLFF.

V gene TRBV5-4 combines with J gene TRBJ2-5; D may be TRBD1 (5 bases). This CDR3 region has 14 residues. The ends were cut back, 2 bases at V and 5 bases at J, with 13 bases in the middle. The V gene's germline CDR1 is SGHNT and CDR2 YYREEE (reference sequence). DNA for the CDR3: TGTGCCAGCAGCTTAAAACAGGAACCCGAGACCCAGTACTTC. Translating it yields CASSLKQEPETQYF.

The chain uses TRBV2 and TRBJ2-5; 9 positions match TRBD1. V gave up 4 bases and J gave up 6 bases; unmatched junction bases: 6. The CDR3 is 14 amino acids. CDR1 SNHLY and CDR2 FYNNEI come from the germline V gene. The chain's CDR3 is CASSAGQGMKTQYF. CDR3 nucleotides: TGTGCCAGCAGTGCTGGACAGGGGATGAAGACCCAGTACTTC.

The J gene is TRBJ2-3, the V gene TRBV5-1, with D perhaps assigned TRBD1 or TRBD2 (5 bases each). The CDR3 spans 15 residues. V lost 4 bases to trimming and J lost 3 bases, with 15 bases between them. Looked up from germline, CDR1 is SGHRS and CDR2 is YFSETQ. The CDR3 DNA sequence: TGCGCCAGCAGCGTGGGACCCGTGGGTACAGATACGCAGTATTTT. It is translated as CASSVGPVGTDTQYF.

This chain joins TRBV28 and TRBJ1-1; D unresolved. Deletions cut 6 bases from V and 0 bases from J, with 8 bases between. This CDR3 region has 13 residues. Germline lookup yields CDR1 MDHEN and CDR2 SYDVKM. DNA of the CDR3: TGTGCCAGCAGGGTACAGTTGAACACTGAAGCTTTCTTT. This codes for CASRVQLNTEAFF. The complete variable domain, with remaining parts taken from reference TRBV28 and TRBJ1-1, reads DVKVTQSSRYLVKRTGEKVFLECVQDMDHENMFWYRQDPGLGLRLIYFSYDVKMKEKGDIPEGYSVSREKKERFSLILESASTNQTSMYLCASRVQLNTEAFFGQGTRLTVV.

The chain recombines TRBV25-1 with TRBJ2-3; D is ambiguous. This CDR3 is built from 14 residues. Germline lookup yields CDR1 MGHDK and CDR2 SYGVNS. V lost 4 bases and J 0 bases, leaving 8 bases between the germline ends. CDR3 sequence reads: CASSAPLSTDTQYF. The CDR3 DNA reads TGTGCCAGCAGTGCGCCACTTAGCACAGATACGCAGTATTTT.

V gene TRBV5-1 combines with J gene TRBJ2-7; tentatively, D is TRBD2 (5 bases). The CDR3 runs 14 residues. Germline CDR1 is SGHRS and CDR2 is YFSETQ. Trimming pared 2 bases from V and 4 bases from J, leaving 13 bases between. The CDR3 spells CASSFGPPGYEQYV. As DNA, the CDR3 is TGCGCCAGCAGCTTCGGTCCTCCGGGGTACGAGCAGTACGTC.

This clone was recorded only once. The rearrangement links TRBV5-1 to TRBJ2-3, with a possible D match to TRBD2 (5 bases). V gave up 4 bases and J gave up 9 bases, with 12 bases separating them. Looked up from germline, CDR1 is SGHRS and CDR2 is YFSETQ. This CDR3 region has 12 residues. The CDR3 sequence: CASSPASGTQYF. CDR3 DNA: TGCGCCAGCAGCCCGGCGTCGGGGACGCAGTATTTT.

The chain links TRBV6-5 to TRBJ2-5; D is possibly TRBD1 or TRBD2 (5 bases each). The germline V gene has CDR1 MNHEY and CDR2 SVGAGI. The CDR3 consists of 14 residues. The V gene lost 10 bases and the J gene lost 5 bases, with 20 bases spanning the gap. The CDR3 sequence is CATSRDPGEETQYF. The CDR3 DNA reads TGTGCCACATCCAGGGACCCCGGAGAGGAGACCCAGTACTTC.

The CDR3 reads CASSVWGNGNTIYF. The CDR3 DNA is TGTGCCAGCAGTGTTTGGGGAAATGGAAACACCATATATTTT. The chain couples TRBV25-1 to TRBJ1-3; D unclear. Per germline, CDR1 MGHDK and CDR2 SYGVNS. Trimming left V 4 bases short and J 3 bases short, with 10 bases between. The CDR3 runs to 14 residues.

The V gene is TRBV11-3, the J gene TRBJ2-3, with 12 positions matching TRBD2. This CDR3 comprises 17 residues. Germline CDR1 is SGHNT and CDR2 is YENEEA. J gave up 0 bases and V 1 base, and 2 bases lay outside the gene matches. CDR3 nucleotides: TGTGCCAGCAGCTTAGGGACTAGCGGGGCGAGCACAGATACGCAGTATTTT. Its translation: CASSLGTSGASTDTQYF.

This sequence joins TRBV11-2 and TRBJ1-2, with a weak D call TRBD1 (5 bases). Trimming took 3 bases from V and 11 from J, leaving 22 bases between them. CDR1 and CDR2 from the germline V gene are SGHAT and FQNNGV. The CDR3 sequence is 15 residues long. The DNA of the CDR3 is TGTGCCAGCAGCTTGGGACCCGCACATTCGATGAGTTACACCTTC. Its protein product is CASSLGPAHSMSYTF.

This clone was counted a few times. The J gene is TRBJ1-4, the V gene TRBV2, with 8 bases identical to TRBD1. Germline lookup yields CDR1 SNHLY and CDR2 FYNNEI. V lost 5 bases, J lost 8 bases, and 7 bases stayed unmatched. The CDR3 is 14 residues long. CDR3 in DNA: TGTGCCAGCAGTCACAGGGGGATTAACGAAAAACTGTTTTTT. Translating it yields CASSHRGINEKLFF.

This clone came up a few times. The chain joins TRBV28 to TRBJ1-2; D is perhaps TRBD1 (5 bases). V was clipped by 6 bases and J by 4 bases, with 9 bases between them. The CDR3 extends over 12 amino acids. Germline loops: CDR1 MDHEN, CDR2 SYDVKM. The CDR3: CASRGRAYGYTF. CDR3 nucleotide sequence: TGTGCCAGCAGGGGACGAGCCTATGGCTACACCTTC.